The entry that follows covers one TCR beta chain sequence. This record comes from a study of CD8 T cells in Susac syndrome. In the study overall: Patients with Susac syndrome who were sequenced included six with active disease and eight in remission.

The CDR3 runs to 16 residues. Trimming took 6 bases from V and 8 from J, leaving 25 bases between them. Germline V gene lookup returns CDR1 SNHLY and CDR2 FYNNEI. RNA totalling roughly 0.45 to 1 ug underwent reverse transcription with random hexamers. It was immunoSEQ multiplex PCR that amplified TCR beta CDR3 across 54 Vbeta and 13 Jbeta. TCRdb re-derived calls from the immunoSEQ multiplex PCR reads in MiXCR, one entry per CDR3 protein. Here the sample spans over 140,000 distinct CDR3 sequences, approximately 95% being singletons. The CD8+ and CD4+ T cells were isolated magnetically using a negative isolation approach, whereas the TEMRA cells were enriched by FACS.

The V and J genes are TRBV2 and TRBJ1-2; TRBD1 is a possible D gene (5 bases). The TCR originated in a human donor with Susac syndrome. What was sequenced was CD4+ T cells from PBMCs. CDR3 sequence: CASRGTSSADRGGYTF. The CDR3, as DNA: TGTGCCAGCAGGGGAACCAGTAGCGCGGATAGGGGCGGCTACACCTTC.